This T cell receptor beta chain is from a study of cytomegalovirus exposure and HLA in healthy donors. Study-level results: Using the classifier, cytomegalovirus status was reportedly diagnosed with high specificity and sensitivity.

The PCR employed 60 Vbeta primers together with 13 Jbeta primers. The method was immunoSEQ multiplex PCR; TCRdb's version includes in-frame clones alone and lacks a portion of them. The sample yields 100,000 to 150,000 clones, roughly 82% seen once. This clone was detected once. Antigen unknown. This CDR3 has 10 residues. V lost 7 bases and J 14 bases, leaving 14 bases between the germline ends. Germline V gene lookup returns CDR1 MNHNS and CDR2 SASEGT. Sample: PBMCs. This chain uses TRBV6-1 with TRBJ1-1; a possible D gene is TRBD1 (6 bases). The receptor's source is a male donor in good health and CMV-seropositive. The chain's CDR3 is CASNRDIVFF. CDR3 coding DNA: TGTGCCAGCAACCGGGACATAGTCTTCTTT.